This T cell receptor beta chain stems from a study of blood T cell repertoires in COVID-19. Study context: Italy, Spain and the United States were the sources of the convalescent and acute COVID-19 samples.

TCRdb's table, derived via immunoSEQ multiplex PCR, lists solely in-frame clones and lacks some. The data contain approximately 250,000 clones, around 89% of them singletons. The participants were between roughly 18 and 100 years old and came from 24 US areas. Cohort assignment relied on participant-reported clinical history. Among Cohort 3 donors, those recovered had two negative PCRs, clearance, or symptom resolution. V was clipped by 6 bases and J by 0 bases; unmatched bases: 7. Germline V gene lookup returns CDR1 MDHEN and CDR2 SYDVKM. The CDR3 totals 16 residues. The rearrangement joins TRBV28 to TRBJ1-5; TRBD1 matches 8 bases. This TCR came from a woman in her 30s who had recovered from COVID-19. Sequencing used PBMCs or T cells enriched from blood (not recorded which). CDR3 sequence: CASRKQGGTSNQPQHF. The CDR3 bases are TGTGCCAGCAGGAAACAGGGGGGGACTAGCAATCAGCCCCAGCATTTT.